This TCR beta chain was found in a study of CD8 T cells in ankylosing spondylitis. MiXCR, run by TCRdb on the 5' RACE reads, gives a single entry per CDR3 protein. The sample lists 200,000 to 300,000 distinct CDR3 sequences; about 10% were seen once. The V and J ends lost 5 bases and 2 bases respectively, with 13 bases between them. This CDR3 comprises 14 residues. The germline gives CDR1 DFQATT, CDR2 SNEGSKA (reference sequence). At least ten counts were recorded for this clonotype. Its cognate antigen is unknown. Findings and caveats of the study: Some motif variants had been reported before (in reactive arthritis synovial fluid and blood). Disease-linked clones were reportedly significantly enriched in matched ankylosing spondylitis synovial fluid.

This TCR was sampled from a male donor with ankylosing spondylitis or in good health (not recorded which). The chain is built from TRBV20-1 and TRBJ1-5, with D possibly matching TRBD1 (5 bases). Material for sequencing was blood, either unsorted or a sorted T cell fraction (not recorded which). The CDR3, as DNA: TGCAGTGCTTTCGGGGGAAGCGGCAATCAGCCCCAGCATTTT. Its translation: CSAFGGSGNQPQHF.